These 9 T cell receptor beta chains originate from one sample sequenced in a study of T cells in Graves' hyperthyroidism and ophthalmopathy. The CDR3 regions of TCR beta were amplified from RNA transcripts. First-round RT-PCR of the TCR CDR3 relied on the HTBI primer set. TCRdb ran MiXCR on the multiplex PCR reads and lists one entry per CDR3 protein. The data show hundreds of thousands of distinct CDR3 sequences, over 15% seen once. Source material: blood. Receptor source: a woman between 18 and 29 years old with Graves' hyperthyroidism.

The gene calls are TRBV29-1 and TRBJ2-2, with D unclear. Germline lookup yields CDR1 SQVTM and CDR2 ANQGSEA. CDR3 length: 12 residues. The ends were cut back, 4 bases at V and 9 bases at J, with 12 bases in the middle. The CDR3 nucleotides are TGCAGCGTTGGCAGTACCGGGCGGGAGCTGTTTTTT. Its protein product is CSVGSTGRELFF.

This clonotype was detected a few times. The chain uses TRBV3-1 and TRBJ2-7, with TRBD2 identical over 10 bases. Germline CDR1 LGHDT, CDR2 YNNKEL (reference sequence). The J segment lost 3 bases and the V segment lost 1 base, leaving 6 bases of the junction unmatched. The CDR3 has 16 residues. The CDR3: CASSQGVAGGFYEQYF. CDR3 sequence (DNA): TGTGCCAGCAGCCAAGGAGTAGCGGGGGGTTTCTACGAGCAGTACTTC.

This clonotype was observed many times. The chain carries TRBV5-1 and TRBJ2-1, with 9 bases aligning to TRBD2. Germline V gene data show CDR1 as SGHRS and CDR2 as YFSETQ. CDR3 length equals 17 residues. Trimming at V came to 0 bases and at J to 1 base, leaving 5 bases not matched to a gene. The CDR3 here is CASSLESLAGSYNEQFF. The DNA of the CDR3 is TGCGCCAGCAGCTTGGAATCCCTAGCGGGGTCCTACAATGAGCAGTTCTTC.

V is TRBV7-9 and J is TRBJ1-1; a weak D match, TRBD1 (6 bases). Per germline, CDR1 SEHNR and CDR2 FQNEAQ (reference sequence). V was cut by 2 bases and J by 4 bases, with 20 bases left in between. The CDR3 covers 17 residues. CDR3 nucleotides: TGTGCCAGCAGCTTACGACTCAACTCCGGGACAACCACTGAAGCTTTCTTT. Translating gives CASSLRLNSGTTTEAFF.

The chain links TRBV3-1 to TRBJ1-3; D unclear. Germline V gene lookup returns CDR1 LGHDT and CDR2 YNNKEL (reference sequence). V was pared by 1 base and J by 5 bases, with 0 bases between. This CDR3 comprises 11 residues. CDR3 residues: CASSQGNTIYF. The CDR3 DNA reads TGTGCCAGCAGCCAAGGAAACACCATATATTTT.

With respect to this clonotype: This may be a read error: a much more frequent sequence differs by one nucleotide. The rearrangement uses TRBV12-3 or TRBV12-4 and TRBJ1-1; 8 bases fit TRBD1. Trimming cost V 8 bases and J 6 bases; bases outside gene matches: 14. The CDR3 has 15 amino acids. Here the CDR3 DNA reads TGTGCCAGCGGCCCACTTCAGGGGGCTGTCGCTGAAGCTTTCTTT. Its protein is CASGPLQGAVAEAFF.

This clonotype was seen at least ten times. This chain links TRBV7-2 with TRBJ2-7; TRBD2 agrees at 8 bases. The CDR3 totals 14 residues. Germline V gene data show CDR1 as SGHTA and CDR2 as FQGNSA. The ends lost 3 bases at V and 2 bases at J; junction bases unmatched: 3. CDR3 region: CASSFSGMAYEQYF. CDR3 coding DNA: TGTGCCAGCAGCTTTAGCGGGATGGCCTACGAGCAGTACTTC.

There are a few counts of this clonotype. V is TRBV18 and J is TRBJ2-7, with 7 bases aligning to TRBD2. The V segment lost 2 bases and the J segment 7 bases; nucleotides outside the gene matches: 8. Germline V gene data show CDR1 as KGHSH and CDR2 as LQKENI. The CDR3 is 14 residues long. In DNA form, the CDR3 reads TGTGCCAGCTCACCAACGGAGACTAGCCCTGAGCAGTACTTC. Its protein is CASSPTETSPEQYF.

This clonotype was counted ten times or more. The rearrangement links TRBV7-2 to TRBJ2-1, with D possibly being TRBD2 (5 bases). V lost 5 bases, J lost 2 bases, and 28 bases lay in between. The CDR3 contains 20 residues. CDR1 is SGHTA, CDR2 FQGNSA, per germline. The CDR3 sequence is CASSPQPLFLRRVTYNEQFF. CDR3 in DNA: TGTGCCAGCAGCCCGCAACCCCTCTTCCTAAGGCGGGTTACCTACAATGAGCAGTTCTTC.